This TCR beta chain comes out of a study of cytomegalovirus exposure and HLA in healthy donors. Study results and caveats: Sequence variants that were highly shared formed a cluster that was likely a sequencing artifact.

It was with 60 Vbeta and 13 Jbeta primers that the PCR ran. Some clones are missing from TCRdb's copy, which holds only in-frame ones; the method was immunoSEQ multiplex PCR. Found here are 90,000 to 120,000 clones, around 73% of them singletons; the top ten hold under 2%. V lost 6 bases and J lost 1, with 14 bases in between. Germline V lookup: CDR1 MGHDK, CDR2 SYGVNS. The CDR3 covers 15 residues. This clone was observed a single time. Its cognate antigen is unknown. The J gene is TRBJ2-3, the V gene TRBV25-1; TRBD1 is a possible D gene (5 bases). The sequence came from a woman in her thirties or forties in good health and CMV-seronegative. What was sequenced was PBMCs. The CDR3 here is CASSQGLSGTDTQYF. CDR3 in DNA: TGTGCCAGCAGCCAGGGTTTGTCGGGCACAGATACGCAGTATTTT.